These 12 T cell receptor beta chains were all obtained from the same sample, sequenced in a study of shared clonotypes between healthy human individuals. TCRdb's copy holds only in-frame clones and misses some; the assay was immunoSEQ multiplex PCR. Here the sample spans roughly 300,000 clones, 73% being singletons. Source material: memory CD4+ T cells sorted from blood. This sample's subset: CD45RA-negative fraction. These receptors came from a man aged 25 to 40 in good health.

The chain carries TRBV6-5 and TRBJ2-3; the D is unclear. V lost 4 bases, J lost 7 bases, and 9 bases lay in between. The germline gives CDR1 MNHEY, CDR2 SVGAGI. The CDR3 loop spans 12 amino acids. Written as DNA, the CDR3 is TGTGCCAGCAGTTCCTTTGGTAATACGCAGTATTTT. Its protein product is CASSSFGNTQYF.

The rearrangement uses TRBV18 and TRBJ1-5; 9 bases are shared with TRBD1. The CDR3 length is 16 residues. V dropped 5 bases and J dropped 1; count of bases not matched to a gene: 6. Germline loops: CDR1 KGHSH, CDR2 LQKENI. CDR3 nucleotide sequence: TGTGCCAGCTCATATGGGACAGGGCAAAGCAATCAGCCCCAGCATTTT. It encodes CASSYGTGQSNQPQHF.

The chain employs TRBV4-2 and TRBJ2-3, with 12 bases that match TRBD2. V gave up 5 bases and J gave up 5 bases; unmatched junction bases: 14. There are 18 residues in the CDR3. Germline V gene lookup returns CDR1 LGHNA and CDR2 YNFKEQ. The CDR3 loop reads CASSDQWASGRAGDTQYF. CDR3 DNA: TGTGCCAGCAGCGATCAATGGGCTAGCGGGAGGGCCGGAGATACGCAGTATTTT.

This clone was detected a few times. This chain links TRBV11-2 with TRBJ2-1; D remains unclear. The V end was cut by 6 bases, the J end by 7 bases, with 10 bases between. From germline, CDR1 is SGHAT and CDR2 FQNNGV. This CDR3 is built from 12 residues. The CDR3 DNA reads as TGTGCCAGCAGACTTAACTCTAATGAGCAGTTCTTC. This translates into CASRLNSNEQFF.

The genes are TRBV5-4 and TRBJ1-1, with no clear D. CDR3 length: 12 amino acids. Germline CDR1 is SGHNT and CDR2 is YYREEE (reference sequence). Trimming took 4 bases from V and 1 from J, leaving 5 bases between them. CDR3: CASSHQNTEAFF. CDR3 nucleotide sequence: TGTGCCAGCAGCCACCAGAACACTGAAGCTTTCTTT.

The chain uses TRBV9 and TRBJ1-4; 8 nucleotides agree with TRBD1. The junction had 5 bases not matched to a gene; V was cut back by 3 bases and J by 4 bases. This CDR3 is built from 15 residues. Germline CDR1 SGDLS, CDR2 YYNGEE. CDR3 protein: CASSGGDRINEKLFF. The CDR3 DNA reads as TGTGCCAGCAGCGGCGGGGACAGGATTAATGAAAAACTGTTTTTT.

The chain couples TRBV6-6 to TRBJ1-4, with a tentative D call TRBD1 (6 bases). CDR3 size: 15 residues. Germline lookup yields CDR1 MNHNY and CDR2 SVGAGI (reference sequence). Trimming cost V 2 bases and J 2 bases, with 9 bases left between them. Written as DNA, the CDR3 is TGTGCCAGCAGTTACCTAGGGGGTACTAATGAAAAACTGTTTTTT. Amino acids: CASSYLGGTNEKLFF.

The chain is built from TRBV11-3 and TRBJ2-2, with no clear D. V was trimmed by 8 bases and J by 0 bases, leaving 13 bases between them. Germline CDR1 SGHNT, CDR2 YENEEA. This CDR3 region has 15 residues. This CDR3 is CASCTGPSNTGELFF. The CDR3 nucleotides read TGTGCCAGCTGTACCGGGCCCTCGAACACCGGGGAGCTGTTTTTT.

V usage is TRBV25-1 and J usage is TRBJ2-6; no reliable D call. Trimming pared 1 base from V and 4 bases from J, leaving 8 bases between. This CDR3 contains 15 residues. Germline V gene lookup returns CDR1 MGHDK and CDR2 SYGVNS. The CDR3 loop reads CASSELGSGANVLTF. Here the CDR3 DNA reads TGTGCCAGCAGTGAATTAGGGTCCGGGGCCAACGTCCTGACTTTC.

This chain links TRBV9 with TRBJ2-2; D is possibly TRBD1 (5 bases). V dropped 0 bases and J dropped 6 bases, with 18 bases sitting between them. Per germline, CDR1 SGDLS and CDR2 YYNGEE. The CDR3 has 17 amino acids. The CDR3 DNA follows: TGTGCCAGCAGCGTAGCTACTCTTGGGGCGGTCGCCGGGGAGCTGTTTTTT. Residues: CASSVATLGAVAGELFF.

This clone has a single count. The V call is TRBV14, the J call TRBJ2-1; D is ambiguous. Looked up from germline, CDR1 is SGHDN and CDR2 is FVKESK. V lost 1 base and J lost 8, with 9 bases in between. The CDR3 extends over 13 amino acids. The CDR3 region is CASSQVIGDEQFF. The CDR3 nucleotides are TGTGCCAGCAGCCAAGTCATAGGCGATGAGCAGTTCTTC.

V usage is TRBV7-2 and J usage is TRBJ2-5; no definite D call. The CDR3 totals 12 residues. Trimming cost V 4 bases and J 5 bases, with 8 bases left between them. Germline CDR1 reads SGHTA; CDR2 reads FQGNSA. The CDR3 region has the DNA TGTGCCAGCAGCTCTCCTAGGGAGACCCAGTACTTC. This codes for CASSSPRETQYF. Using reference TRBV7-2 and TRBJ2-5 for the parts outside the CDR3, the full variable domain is GAGVSQSPSNKVTEKGKDVELRCDPISGHTALYWYRQSLGQGLEFLIYFQGNSAPDKSGLPSDRFSAERTGGSVSTLTIQRTQQEDSAVYLCASSSPRETQYFGPGTRLLVL.